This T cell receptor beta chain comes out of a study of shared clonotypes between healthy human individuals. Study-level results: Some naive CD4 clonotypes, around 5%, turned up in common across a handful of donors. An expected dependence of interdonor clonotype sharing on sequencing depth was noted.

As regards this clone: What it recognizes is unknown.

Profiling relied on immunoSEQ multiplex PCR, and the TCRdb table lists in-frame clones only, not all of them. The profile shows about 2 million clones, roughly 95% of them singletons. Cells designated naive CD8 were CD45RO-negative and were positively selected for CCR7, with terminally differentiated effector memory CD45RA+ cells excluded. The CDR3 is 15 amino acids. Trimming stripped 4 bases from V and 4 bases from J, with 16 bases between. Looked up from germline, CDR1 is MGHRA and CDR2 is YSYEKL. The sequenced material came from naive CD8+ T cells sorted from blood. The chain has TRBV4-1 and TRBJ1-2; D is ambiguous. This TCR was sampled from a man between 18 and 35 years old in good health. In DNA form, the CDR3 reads TGCGCCAGCAGCCCAAACCACGGCCTCACCTATGGCTACACCTTC. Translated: CASSPNHGLTYGYTF.